This T cell receptor (beta chain) derives from a study of post-analysis software for immune sequencing data (dated by TCRdb to between 2014 and 2017). Context from the whole study: The recorded disease courses included relapsing-remitting, secondary progressive and progressive-relapsing multiple sclerosis, and some patients had no subtype annotation. The patient repertoires were compared against approximately ten previously published healthy control repertoires obtained from donors aged roughly 6 to 26 years. A subset of samples was prepared in parallel using single-end sample barcoding, then pooled and co-amplified after Illumina adapter ligation. General findings and caveats noted by the study authors: Patients showed significantly higher frequencies than controls for roughly five TRBV segments, among them TRBV5-6, TRBV5-1 and TRBV20-1. Significantly lower normalized Chao1 diversity was found in multiple sclerosis patients than in controls, suggesting substantial peripheral T-cell clonal expansion. The multiple sclerosis patient group was slightly younger than the control group. Strong co-clustering of samples prepared in the same batch was shown by direct clustering with F measure, prompting a batch-effect correction.

This clonotype was observed a few times. Its antigen remains unidentified. No clone much larger than this one lies a single base away; base qualities are absent. To demonstrate the VDJtools post-analysis software, the study profiled TCR beta repertoires from the peripheral blood of about 13 young patients with multiple sclerosis. The multiple sclerosis patients were children and adolescents between 6 and 15 years of age. Libraries came from PCR. The sample was run on an Illumina HiSeq 2500. To reduce PCR and sequencing biases, unique molecular identifiers were built into the TCR beta cDNA libraries. Approximately 500,000 cDNA molecules were obtained for every 1 to 10 million input T cells, so each molecule roughly corresponded to one T cell. The patient libraries were prepared and sequenced using the same protocol as the earlier healthy control dataset. Samples belonging to the same batch were prepared together, multiplexed and sequenced on a shared HiSeq lane. The authors' pipeline ran thus. MIGEC handled the raw barcoded reads, throwing out single-read molecular identifier groups before consensus assembly and CDR3 extraction. VDJtools was used for post-analysis of the clonotype tables, and diversity was normalized by down-sampling every dataset to the size of the smallest sample. In repertoire overlap clustering, CDR3 amino acid sequences, but not nucleotide sequences, were matched to correct batch-related cross-sample contamination. The public reads were reprocessed in TCRdb via fastp at Q25 and MiXCR, keeping in-frame beta chains. When rows share a CDR3 protein, they turn into one entry using the most common DNA and genes. The V and J calls shown here were made by TCRdb, not taken from the authors' results. This sample lists roughly 670,000 distinct CDR3 sequences; around 60% were detected once. The top ten constitute 11% of the sample.

Counted from cysteine to phenylalanine, this CDR3 has 14 amino acids. The DNA shown is the 42-base CDR3, in frame from base 1. The germline V gene encodes CDR1 SGHRS and CDR2 YFSETQ. V is cut by 1 base and J by 7 bases, and the space between the germline ends is 12 bases. The chain employs TRBV5-1 and TRBJ2-1; the best D guess is TRBD2, with 6 bases matching. This TCR derives from a girl aged 2 to 10 with multiple sclerosis. Specimen: blood. The DNA sequence is TGCGCCAGCAGCTTGACCGCTAGCGTTAATGAGCAGTTCTTC. Its translation is CASSLTASVNEQFF.